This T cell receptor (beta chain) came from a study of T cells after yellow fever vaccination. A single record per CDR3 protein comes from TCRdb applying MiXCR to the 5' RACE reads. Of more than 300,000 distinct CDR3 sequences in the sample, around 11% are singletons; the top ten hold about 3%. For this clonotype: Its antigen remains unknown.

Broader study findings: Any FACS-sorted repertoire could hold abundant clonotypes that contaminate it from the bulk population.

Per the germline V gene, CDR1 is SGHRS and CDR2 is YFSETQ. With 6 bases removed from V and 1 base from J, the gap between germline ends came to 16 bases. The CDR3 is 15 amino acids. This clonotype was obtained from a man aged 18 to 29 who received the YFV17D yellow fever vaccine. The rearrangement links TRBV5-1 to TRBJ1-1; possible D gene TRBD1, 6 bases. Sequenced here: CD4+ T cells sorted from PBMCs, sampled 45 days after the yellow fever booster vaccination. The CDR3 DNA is TGCGCCAGCAAGGGGGGGTGGGGGCCGAACACTGAAGCTTTCTTT. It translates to CASKGGWGPNTEAFF. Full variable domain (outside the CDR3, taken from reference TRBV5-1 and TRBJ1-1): KAGVTQTPRYLIKTRGQQVTLSCSPISGHRSVSWYQQTPGQGLQFLFEYFSETQRNKGNFPGRFSGRQFSNSRSEMNVSTLELGDSALYLCASKGGWGPNTEAFFGQGTRLTVV.